This T cell receptor (beta chain) was captured in a study of patients and donors after allogeneic stem cell transplantation (dated by TCRdb to 2018 to 2020). This clonotype was detected a few times. Its target antigen remains unknown. Qualities for individual bases were not recorded, and no much larger clone is one base off. The library was made by RT-PCR. Instrument on record: NextSeq 550. TCRdb reran the public reads through fastp at Q25 and MiXCR, keeping productive beta chains. Records with the same CDR3 protein are collapsed into one entry carrying the most frequent genes and DNA. Recorded for this sample are roughly 190,000 distinct CDR3 sequences; less than 45% of them occurred a single time. Of the sample, 33% is held by the ten largest clones. Sequenced: blood, either unsorted or a sorted T cell fraction (not recorded which). This receptor was identified in a human donor who was either an allogeneic HSCT recipient or a stem cell or donor lymphocyte infusion donor (not recorded which). It is not recorded whose cells these are; they may come from a transplant donor.

The DNA reads TGCGCCAGCAGCCAAGGCCACCAAGGTGACGAAAACATTCAGTACTTC. This gives the protein CASSQGHQGDENIQYF. The chain links TRBV4-3 with TRBJ2-4; no D segment can be confidently identified. A distance of 15 bases separates the germline ends of V and J, which lose 1 base and 5 bases respectively. Per the germline V gene, LGHNA is the CDR1 and YSLEER is the CDR2. The CDR3 spans 16 residues, from the cysteine through the phenylalanine. The DNA shown is the 48-base CDR3, in frame from base 1.